A single sample is the source of the 20 T cell receptor beta chains below, sequenced in a study of identical twins. TCRdb re-derived calls from the 5' RACE reads in MiXCR, one entry per CDR3 protein. Here the sample spans some 440,000 distinct CDR3 sequences, roughly a quarter being singletons. These same data were also listed under a study on T cells expressing NK-cell markers.

The source material was CD4+ T cells sorted from blood. The receptors here all came from a woman under 30 in good health.

This clonotype was found a few times. The genes are TRBV20-1 and TRBJ2-3, with 13 bases matching TRBD2. The CDR3 covers 15 residues. The V gene end was trimmed by 5 bases and the J gene end by 2 bases; junction bases not matched to a gene: 4. The V gene's germline CDR1 is DFQATT and CDR2 SNEGSKA (reference sequence). The CDR3 region is CSAEGLAGNTDTQYF. The CDR3 coding sequence is TGCAGTGCTGAGGGACTAGCGGGGAACACAGATACGCAGTATTTT.

CDR3 protein: CSARPSGILGYEQYF. The CDR3 coding sequence is TGCAGTGCTAGACCTTCAGGGATTCTCGGCTACGAGCAGTACTTC. The chain has TRBV20-1 and TRBJ2-7, with D perhaps matching TRBD1 (5 bases). V lost 2 bases and J lost 3, with 17 bases in between. The CDR3 extends over 15 amino acids. CDR1 DFQATT and CDR2 SNEGSKA come from the germline V gene (reference sequence).

The CDR3 here is CASSYSRRGNEQFF. CDR3 coding DNA: TGTGCCAGCAGTTACTCTCGCAGGGGGAATGAGCAGTTCTTC. The chain is built from TRBV6-5 and TRBJ2-1; 7 bases fit TRBD1. The CDR3 is 14 amino acids. Germline assignment: CDR1 MNHEY and CDR2 SVGAGI. Trimming cost V 0 bases and J 7 bases; bases outside gene matches: 3.

This clonotype turned up a few times. The chain has TRBV5-6 and TRBJ2-3; D might be TRBD2 (5 bases). The germline V gene has CDR1 SGHDT and CDR2 YYEEEE. The CDR3 has 11 residues. Trimming pared 3 bases from V and 8 bases from J, leaving 7 bases between. CDR3 sequence: CASSWERTQYF. The CDR3 region has the DNA TGTGCCAGCAGCTGGGAGCGTACGCAGTATTTT.

The chain has TRBV11-2 and TRBJ2-7; D unresolved. The CDR3 totals 12 residues. V was shortened by 4 bases and J by 5 bases, with 9 bases between the two germline ends. The germline V gene encodes CDR1 SGHAT and CDR2 FQNNGV. CDR3 sequence reads: CASSSGFHEQYF. CDR3 bases: TGTGCCAGCAGCTCAGGTTTCCACGAGCAGTACTTC.

This clonotype was counted only a few times. The rearrangement joins TRBV3-1 to TRBJ1-1; unclear D gene. Deletions cut 3 bases from V and 5 bases from J, with 13 bases between. Germline lookup yields CDR1 LGHDT and CDR2 YNNKEL (reference sequence). This CDR3 is 14 amino acids long. DNA of the CDR3: TGTGCCAGCAGCCATAGGACCTCTGGGACTGAAGCTTTCTTT. It yields the protein CASSHRTSGTEAFF.

There are a few counts of this clonotype. The chain recombines TRBV3-1 with TRBJ1-4, with no clear D. The ends were cut back, 7 bases at V and 4 bases at J, with 16 bases in the middle. Germline V lookup: CDR1 LGHDT, CDR2 YNNKEL (reference sequence). The CDR3 runs to 15 residues. In nucleotides, the CDR3 is TGTGCCAGCAAGGGCCTTGGTTTTAATAATGAAAAACTGTTTTTT. Protein sequence: CASKGLGFNNEKLFF.

This clonotype showed up just a few times. The DNA for the CDR3 is TGTGCCAGCAGCCGCCGGGACAGGGATCAGCCCCAGCATTTT. It is translated as CASSRRDRDQPQHF. The V gene is TRBV7-8, the J gene TRBJ1-5, with 9 bases fitting TRBD1. Per the germline V gene, CDR1 is SGHVS and CDR2 is FQNEAQ. CDR3 length equals 14 residues. V was clipped by 5 bases and J by 5 bases; unmatched bases: 4.

A few counts support this clonotype. This chain joins TRBV5-1 and TRBJ2-3; the D gene is possibly TRBD2 (6 bases). CDR1 and CDR2 from the germline V gene are SGHRS and YFSETQ. V lost 0 bases, J lost 3 bases, and 11 bases lay in between. The CDR3 length is 15 residues. The CDR3: CASSLAVSGTDTQYF. The CDR3 bases are TGCGCCAGCAGCTTGGCCGTTAGCGGAACAGATACGCAGTATTTT.

The chain links TRBV7-2 to TRBJ1-5; D unresolved. This CDR3 is built from 15 residues. V lost 1 base and J 3 bases, leaving 10 bases between the germline ends. Germline V gives CDR1 SGHTA, CDR2 FQGNSA. The CDR3 loop is CASSLGRSTNQPQHF. The CDR3 DNA follows: TGTGCCAGCAGCTTAGGAAGGTCAACCAATCAGCCCCAGCATTTT.

This clonotype was seen a few times. This chain connects TRBV20-1 to TRBJ1-4, with D uncertain. Germline V lookup: CDR1 DFQATT, CDR2 SNEGSKA (reference sequence). This CDR3 has 15 residues. The V end lost 5 bases, the J end lost 10 bases, and 23 bases lay between the germline ends. The CDR3 DNA reads TGCAGTGCTGGGCCGGTGTCCCCCGTGTTGGGAAAACTGTTTTTT. This encodes CSAGPVSPVLGKLFF.

This clonotype showed up just a few times. V usage is TRBV10-2 and J usage is TRBJ1-2, with 8 bases aligning to TRBD1. Trimming at V came to 7 bases and at J to 8 bases, leaving 6 bases not matched to a gene. Germline CDR1 and CDR2: WSHSY and SAAADI. This CDR3 contains 12 residues. The CDR3 is CASNTGGLGYTF. DNA of the CDR3: TGCGCCAGCAATACAGGGGGGCTAGGCTACACCTTC.

This clonotype occurred once. The chain couples TRBV6-1 to TRBJ2-7, with 8 positions matching TRBD1. V was pared by 4 bases and J by 3 bases, with 5 bases of the junction left unmatched. CDR3 length: 14 residues. CDR1 and CDR2 from the germline V gene are MNHNS and SASEGT. This CDR3 reads CASSADRVLYEQYF. The CDR3, as DNA: TGTGCCAGCAGTGCGGACAGGGTTCTCTACGAGCAGTACTTC.

The V and J genes are TRBV9 and TRBJ2-1, with 8 positions matching TRBD2. The CDR3 extends over 15 amino acids. The V gene end was trimmed by 4 bases and the J gene end by 4 bases; junction bases not matched to a gene: 7. Germline V gene sequence: CDR1 SGDLS, CDR2 YYNGEE. CDR3 bases: TGTGCCAGCAGCTTCGGAGCGGGGGTGTACAATGAGCAGTTCTTC. Translation gives CASSFGAGVYNEQFF. The full variable domain, in which reference TRBV9 and TRBJ2-1 provide the parts outside the CDR3, is DSGVTQTPKHLITATGQRVTLRCSPRSGDLSVYWYQQSLDQGLQFLIQYYNGEERAKGNILERFSAQQFPDLHSELNLSSLELGDSALYFCASSFGAGVYNEQFFGPGTRLTVL.

The rearrangement joins TRBV12-3 or TRBV12-4 to TRBJ1-1; a possible D gene is TRBD1 (6 bases). The CDR3 totals 15 residues. V was cut by 6 bases and J by 4 bases, with 18 bases left in between. The CDR3 is CASRTWGGTSTEAFF. CDR3 in DNA: TGTGCCAGCAGGACCTGGGGGGGCACGAGCACTGAAGCTTTCTTT.

The count of this clonotype is one. This chain uses TRBV20-1 with TRBJ1-2; D unresolved. V lost 6 bases and J lost 8, with 13 bases in between. In germline, CDR1 is DFQATT, CDR2 SNEGSKA (reference sequence). The CDR3 has 11 residues. The CDR3 DNA reads as TGCAGTGCCGCGGTAGCGGGAGGCTACACCTTC. This sequence encodes CSAAVAGGYTF.

The gene calls are TRBV2 and TRBJ2-5, with D unclear. CDR1 and CDR2 (germline): SNHLY, FYNNEI. Deletions cut 8 bases from V and 0 bases from J, with 7 bases between. The CDR3 length is 12 residues. CDR3 in amino acids: CASGVYQETQYF. DNA for the CDR3: TGTGCCAGCGGGGTGTACCAAGAGACCCAGTACTTC.

V usage is TRBV20-1 and J usage is TRBJ2-7, with a possible D match to TRBD1 (5 bases). CDR1 is DFQATT, CDR2 SNEGSKA, per germline (reference sequence). Trimming shortened V by 6 bases and J by 7 bases, and 19 bases separated the two germline ends. The CDR3 has 13 residues. CDR3 bases: TGCAGTGCCCTCCGACAGTCTAATTTTGAGCAGTACTTC. Translating gives CSALRQSNFEQYF.

This chain uses TRBV11-2 with TRBJ1-6; D gene uncertain. The CDR3 spans 14 residues. Germline loops: CDR1 SGHAT, CDR2 FQNNGV. Trimming took off 1 base at V and 7 bases at J, with 8 bases between the two ends. The CDR3 nucleotides read TGTGCCAGCAGCTTAGCGGCGAGGAATTCACCCCTCCACTTT. Its translation is CASSLAARNSPLHF. The variable domain in full, with the rest retrieved from reference TRBV11-2 and TRBJ1-6, is EAGVAQSPRYKIIEKRQSVAFWCNPISGHATLYWYQQILGQGPKLLIQFQNNGVVDDSQLPKDRFSAERLKGVDSTLKIQPAKLEDSAVYLCASSLAARNSPLHFGNGTRLTVT.

The CDR3 is CASSVSQGPYEQYF. The CDR3 nucleotides are TGTGCCAGCAGTGTCTCCCAGGGCCCCTACGAGCAGTACTTC. V gene TRBV12-3 or TRBV12-4 combines with J gene TRBJ2-7; D is possibly TRBD1 (5 bases). This CDR3 comprises 14 residues. The V end was cut by 5 bases, the J end by 2 bases, with 13 bases between.